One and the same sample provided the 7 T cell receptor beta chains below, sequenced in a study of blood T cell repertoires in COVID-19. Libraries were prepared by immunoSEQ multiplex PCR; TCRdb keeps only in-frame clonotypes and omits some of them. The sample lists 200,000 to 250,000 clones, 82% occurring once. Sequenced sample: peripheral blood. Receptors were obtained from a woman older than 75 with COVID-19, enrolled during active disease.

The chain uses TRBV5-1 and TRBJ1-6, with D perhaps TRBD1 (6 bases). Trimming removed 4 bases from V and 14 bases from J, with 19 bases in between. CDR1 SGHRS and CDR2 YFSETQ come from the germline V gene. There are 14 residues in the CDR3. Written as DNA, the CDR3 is TGCGCCAGCAGCCCCGAAGGTCAGGGGATCGCCCTCCACTTT. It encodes CASSPEGQGIALHF.

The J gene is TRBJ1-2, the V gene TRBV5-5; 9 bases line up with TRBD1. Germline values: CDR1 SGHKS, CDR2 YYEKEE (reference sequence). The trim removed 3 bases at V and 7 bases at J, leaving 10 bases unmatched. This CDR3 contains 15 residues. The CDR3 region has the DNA TGTGCCAGCAGCTCGTCGGACAGGGGTTCTCGTGGCTACACCTTC. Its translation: CASSSSDRGSRGYTF.

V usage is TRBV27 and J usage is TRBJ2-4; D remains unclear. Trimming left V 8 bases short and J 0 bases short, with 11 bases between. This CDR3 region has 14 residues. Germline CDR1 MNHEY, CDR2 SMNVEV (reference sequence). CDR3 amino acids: CASWASRAKNIQYF. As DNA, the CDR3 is TGTGCCAGCTGGGCGTCGCGAGCCAAAAACATTCAGTACTTC.

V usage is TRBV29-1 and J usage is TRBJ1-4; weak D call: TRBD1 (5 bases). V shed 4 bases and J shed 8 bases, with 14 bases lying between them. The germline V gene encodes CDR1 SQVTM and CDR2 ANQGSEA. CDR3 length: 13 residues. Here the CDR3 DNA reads TGCAGCGTTGGGGGCAGCATAGGGGAAAAACTGTTTTTT. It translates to CSVGGSIGEKLFF.

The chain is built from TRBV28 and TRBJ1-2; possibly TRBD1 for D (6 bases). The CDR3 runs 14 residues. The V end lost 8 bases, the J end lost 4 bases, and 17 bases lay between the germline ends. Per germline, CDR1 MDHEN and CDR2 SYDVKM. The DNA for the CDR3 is TGTGCCAGCGGGAAAAAGGGACAAATCTATGGCTACACCTTC. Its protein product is CASGKKGQIYGYTF.

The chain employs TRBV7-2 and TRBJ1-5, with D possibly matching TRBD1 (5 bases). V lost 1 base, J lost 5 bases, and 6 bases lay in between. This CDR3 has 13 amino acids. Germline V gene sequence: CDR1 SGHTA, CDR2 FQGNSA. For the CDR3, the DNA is TGTGCCAGCAGCTTAGGCAGGGATCAGCCCCAGCATTTT. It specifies CASSLGRDQPQHF.

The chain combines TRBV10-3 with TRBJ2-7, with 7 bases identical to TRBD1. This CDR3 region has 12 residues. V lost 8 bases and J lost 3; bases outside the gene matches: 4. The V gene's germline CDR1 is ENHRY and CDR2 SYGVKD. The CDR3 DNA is TGTGCCATCCGGGACAGCTACTACGAGCAGTACTTC. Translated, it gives CAIRDSYYEQYF.